These 9 T cell receptor beta chains were sequenced from one sample in a study of T cell repertoires in cytomegalovirus infection. TCRdb ran MiXCR on the reads and lists one entry per CDR3 protein. The sample includes 100,000 to 150,000 distinct CDR3 sequences, 7% to 9.5% of them seen just once. The source material was PBMCs. The receptors originated from a human donor in good health (CMV status not recorded). Some clones in this sample may be carry-over from other donors' samples.

This clonotype was seen more than once but under ten times. The rearrangement joins TRBV20-1 to TRBJ1-5; D call uncertain. Per the germline V gene, CDR1 is DFQATT and CDR2 is SNEGSKA (reference sequence). CDR3 length: 16 residues. Trimming shortened V by 0 bases and J by 3 bases, and 15 bases separated the two germline ends. CDR3 bases: TGCAGTGCTAGAGATAGGGCCCTCACGATCAATCAGCCCCAGCATTTT. As protein: CSARDRALTINQPQHF.

This clonotype was seen a few times. V gene TRBV28 combines with J gene TRBJ1-2; D is uncertain. The V end lost 3 bases, the J end lost 4 bases, and 21 bases lay between the germline ends. CDR1 and CDR2 (germline): MDHEN, SYDVKM. The CDR3 totals 17 residues. CDR3 sequence: CASSFNGVPILGYGYTF. DNA of the CDR3: TGTGCCAGCAGTTTTAATGGGGTTCCTATCCTCGGCTATGGCTACACCTTC.

This clonotype was seen at least ten times. The chain uses TRBV7-2 and TRBJ2-3, with 7 bases aligning to TRBD2. This CDR3 comprises 14 residues. Losses at the gene ends were 5 bases for V and 4 bases for J; bases not matched to a gene: 6. The germline V gene has CDR1 SGHTA and CDR2 FQGNSA. The CDR3 bases are TGTGCCAGCAGCCCCTCTGGGGGGGCAGATACGCAGTATTTT. Translated: CASSPSGGADTQYF.

The chain couples TRBV5-1 to TRBJ1-1; TRBD1 aligns across 8 bases. Losses at the gene ends were 4 bases for V and 6 bases for J; bases not matched to a gene: 11. CDR1 is SGHRS and CDR2 is YFSETQ in the germline V gene. There are 15 residues in the CDR3. CDR3 bases: TGCGCCAGCAGCAGAGGAAACAGGGGGATCCCTGAAGCTTTCTTT. Protein: CASSRGNRGIPEAFF.

This clonotype was seen ten or more times. This sequence joins TRBV6-6 and TRBJ2-7; TRBD1 matches 9 bases. V dropped 3 bases and J dropped 4; count of bases not matched to a gene: 4. Germline CDR1 is MNHNY and CDR2 is SVGAGI (reference sequence). This CDR3 is 14 amino acids long. The CDR3 here is CASSYGDREYEQYF. DNA for the CDR3: TGTGCCAGCAGTTATGGGGACAGGGAATACGAGCAGTACTTC.

This clonotype was observed a few times. The CDR3 nucleotides read TGTGCCAGCGGGAGGGACAGGGGTGCCGGGGAGCTGTTTTTT. Its translation: CASGRDRGAGELFF. The genes are TRBV2 and TRBJ2-2; 10 bases align to TRBD1. V shed 8 bases, J shed 6 bases, and the junction held 6 bases outside the gene matches. The germline V gene encodes CDR1 SNHLY and CDR2 FYNNEI. The CDR3 extends over 14 amino acids.

This clonotype has a count of ten or more. The chain recombines TRBV7-3 with TRBJ1-1, with 7 bases aligning to TRBD1. Germline loops: CDR1 SGHTA, CDR2 FQGTGA. The junction had 6 bases not matched to a gene; V was cut back by 0 bases and J by 5 bases. The CDR3 covers 15 residues. The CDR3 nucleotides are TGTGCCAGCAGCTTAACTTCAGGGGGTAAGACTGAAGCTTTCTTT. This sequence encodes CASSLTSGGKTEAFF.

This clonotype was observed many times. The V and J genes are TRBV28 and TRBJ2-2; no definite D call. CDR1 MDHEN and CDR2 SYDVKM come from the germline V gene. The V and J ends lost 2 bases and 0 bases respectively, with 4 bases between them. The CDR3 has 14 residues. CDR3 bases: TGTGCCAGCAGTTTACAGACGAACACCGGGGAGCTGTTTTTT. This codes for CASSLQTNTGELFF.

This clonotype appeared a few times. The rearrangement links TRBV7-9 to TRBJ1-4; D might be TRBD1 (5 bases). Germline V CDR1 and CDR2: SEHNR, FQNEAQ (reference sequence). This CDR3 is built from 15 residues. Trimming stripped 2 bases from V and 1 base from J, with 8 bases between. CDR3 sequence (DNA): TGTGCCAGCAGCTTATCAGGGAGAACTAATGAAAAACTGTTTTTT. It encodes CASSLSGRTNEKLFF.